The 14 T cell receptor beta chains reported below all come from one sample, sequenced in a study of control samples from healthy donors and cancer patients. Measured with immunoSEQ multiplex PCR; TCRdb has only the in-frame clones, and not every one. The repertoire holds 75,000 to 90,000 clones, roughly nine tenths seen once, with roughly 20% in the top ten. The source material was blood. Source of these receptors: a man aged 25 to 40 in good health.

This chain links TRBV29-1 with TRBJ1-2; TRBD1 aligns across 9 bases. With V trimmed by 0 bases and J by 6 bases, 8 bases remained unmatched. The CDR3 has 15 residues. Germline CDR1 SQVTM, CDR2 ANQGSEA. The DNA for the CDR3 is TGCAGCGTTGAAGATCTTCGGGGGACAGGGCATGGCTACACCTTC. Its protein product is CSVEDLRGTGHGYTF.

This chain joins TRBV14 and TRBJ1-2; D remains unclear. Between the trimmed V and J ends, which lost 0 bases and 4 bases, there was a span of 12 bases. The CDR3 totals 15 residues. Looked up from germline, CDR1 is SGHDN and CDR2 is FVKESK. CDR3 amino acids: CASSQDLGLRYGYTF. In DNA form, the CDR3 reads TGTGCCAGCAGCCAAGATCTGGGTCTCCGCTATGGCTACACCTTC.

This clone was seen just once. CDR3 bases: TGTGCCAGCAGCTTGGGGGATTCCTATGGCTACACCTTC. Encoded protein: CASSLGDSYGYTF. V gene TRBV5-5 combines with J gene TRBJ1-2; no reliable D call. CDR1 and CDR2 from the germline V gene are SGHKS and YYEKEE (reference sequence). The CDR3 extends over 13 amino acids. Trimming stripped 0 bases from V and 4 bases from J, with 7 bases between.

This clone has just one count. The chain carries TRBV7-9 and TRBJ1-1; perhaps TRBD1 as D (5 bases). The germline V gene encodes CDR1 SEHNR and CDR2 FQNEAQ (reference sequence). V shed 2 bases and J shed 4 bases, with 11 bases lying between them. The CDR3 spans 14 residues. CDR3 in DNA: TGTGCCAGCAGCTTAACGCAGGGAGTCACTGAAGCTTTCTTT. This gives the protein CASSLTQGVTEAFF. Full variable domain (rest looked up from reference TRBV7-9 and TRBJ1-1): DTGVSQNPRHKITKRGQNVTFRCDPISEHNRLYWYRQTLGQGPEFLTYFQNEAQLEKSRLLSDRFSAERPKGSFSTLEIQRTEQGDSAMYLCASSLTQGVTEAFFGQGTRLTVV.

The chain couples TRBV12-3 or TRBV12-4 to TRBJ1-3; D unresolved. The CDR3 length is 12 residues. The V end was cut by 5 bases, the J end by 6 bases, with 8 bases between. CDR3 region: CASSLRENTIYF. CDR3 nucleotides: TGTGCCAGCAGTCTTCGAGAAAACACCATATATTTT.

The V gene is TRBV10-1, the J gene TRBJ2-5, with D perhaps TRBD1 (5 bases). This CDR3 region has 13 residues. Deletions cut 5 bases from V and 1 base from J, with 8 bases between. Germline V gene data show CDR1 as WNHNN and CDR2 as SYGVQD (reference sequence). In nucleotides, the CDR3 is TGCGCCAGCAGTCGGACACTCCAAGAGACCCAGTACTTC. This translates into CASSRTLQETQYF.

J is TRBJ2-2 and V is TRBV24-1; TRBD1 is a possible D gene (5 bases). Germline CDR1 KGHDR, CDR2 SFDVKD. The germline V and J ends were trimmed by 9 bases and 7 bases, with 17 bases remaining between them. This CDR3 comprises 14 residues. Here the CDR3 DNA reads TGTGCCACCTCCGCGGCAGGGCCGAACGGGGAGCTGTTTTTT. Translated: CATSAAGPNGELFF.

This clone was observed once. The chain couples TRBV2 to TRBJ1-1; 9 bases align to TRBD1. The J segment lost 4 bases and the V segment lost 5 bases, leaving 8 bases of the junction unmatched. The CDR3 is 15 amino acids. The germline V gene has CDR1 SNHLY and CDR2 FYNNEI. The CDR3 DNA sequence: TGTGCCAGCAGTTCAGTACAGGGGGCCGGCACTGAAGCTTTCTTT. It codes for CASSSVQGAGTEAFF. Full variable domain (outside the CDR3, taken from reference TRBV2 and TRBJ1-1): EPEVTQTPSHQVTQMGQEVILRCVPISNHLYFYWYRQILGQKVEFLVSFYNNEISEKSEIFDDQFSVERPDGSNFTLKIRSTKLEDSAMYFCASSSVQGAGTEAFFGQGTRLTVV.

The chain is built from TRBV25-1 and TRBJ2-2; TRBD1 aligns across 11 bases. The CDR3 has 16 amino acids. With 10 bases clipped from V and 3 bases from J, the junction kept 10 bases outside the gene matches. Germline-derived CDR1 and CDR2 are MGHDK and SYGVNS. CDR3 DNA sequence: TGTGCCACCTCACCCCGGACAGGGGGCTACACCGGGGAGCTGTTTTTT. Its protein product is CATSPRTGGYTGELFF.

Written as DNA, the CDR3 is TGTGCCAGCAGTGCCCTGAGTTTCTCCTATAATTCACCCCTCCACTTT. This encodes CASSALSFSYNSPLHF. The chain has TRBV28 and TRBJ1-6; unclear D gene. The CDR3 is 16 residues long. Trimming pared 5 bases from V and 0 bases from J, leaving 11 bases between. Germline loops: CDR1 MDHEN, CDR2 SYDVKM.

This sequence joins TRBV4-2 and TRBJ1-5; possible D gene TRBD1, 6 bases. The V gene's germline CDR1 is LGHNA and CDR2 YNFKEQ. Trimming shortened V by 0 bases and J by 4 bases, and 13 bases separated the two germline ends. The CDR3 is 16 amino acids. The CDR3 spells CASSQDADSRNQPQHF. DNA of the CDR3: TGTGCCAGCAGCCAAGATGCGGACAGCCGAAATCAGCCCCAGCATTTT.

This chain links TRBV6-6 with TRBJ1-2; D is undetermined. Between the trimmed V and J ends, which lost 2 bases and 2 bases, there was a span of 6 bases. The CDR3 has 13 amino acids. Germline assignment: CDR1 MNHNY and CDR2 SVGAGI (reference sequence). The CDR3 region is CASSYDKNYGYTF. The CDR3 region has the DNA TGTGCCAGCAGTTACGACAAGAACTATGGCTACACCTTC.

The CDR3 reads CASSVGQGADGYTF. The CDR3 DNA follows: TGTGCCAGCAGCGTAGGACAGGGGGCTGATGGCTACACCTTC. The J gene is TRBJ1-2, the V gene TRBV9; 10 nucleotides match TRBD1. Germline V gives CDR1 SGDLS, CDR2 YYNGEE. V shed 0 bases, J shed 6 bases, and the junction held 2 bases outside the gene matches. The CDR3 loop spans 14 amino acids.

The J gene is TRBJ1-1, the V gene TRBV19; D gene ambiguous. Germline lookup yields CDR1 LNHDA and CDR2 SQIVND (reference sequence). The CDR3 has 13 amino acids. V was pared by 0 bases and J by 7 bases, with 9 bases between. The CDR3 sequence: CASSIDLGIEAFF. For the CDR3, the DNA is TGTGCCAGTAGTATAGATCTGGGGATTGAAGCTTTCTTT.